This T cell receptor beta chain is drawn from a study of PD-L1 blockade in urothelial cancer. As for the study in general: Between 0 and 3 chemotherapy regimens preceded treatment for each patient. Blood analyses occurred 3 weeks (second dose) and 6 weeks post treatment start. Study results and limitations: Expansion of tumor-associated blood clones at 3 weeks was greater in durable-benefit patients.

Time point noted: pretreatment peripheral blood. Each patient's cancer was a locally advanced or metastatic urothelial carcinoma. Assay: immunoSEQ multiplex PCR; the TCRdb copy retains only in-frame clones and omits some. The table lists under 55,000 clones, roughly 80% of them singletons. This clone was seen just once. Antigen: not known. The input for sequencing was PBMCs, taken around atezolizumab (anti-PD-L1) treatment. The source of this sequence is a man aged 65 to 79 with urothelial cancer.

CDR3 bases: TGTGCCAGCAGTATCGGACAGGGGTTCTCTGGAAACACCATATATTTT. Translated: CASSIGQGFSGNTIYF. The chain uses TRBV27 and TRBJ1-3; 9 nucleotides match TRBD1. Germline assignment: CDR1 MNHEY and CDR2 SMNVEV (reference sequence). Trimming took 5 bases from V and 0 from J; bases not matched to a gene: 5. The length of the CDR3 is 16 residues.